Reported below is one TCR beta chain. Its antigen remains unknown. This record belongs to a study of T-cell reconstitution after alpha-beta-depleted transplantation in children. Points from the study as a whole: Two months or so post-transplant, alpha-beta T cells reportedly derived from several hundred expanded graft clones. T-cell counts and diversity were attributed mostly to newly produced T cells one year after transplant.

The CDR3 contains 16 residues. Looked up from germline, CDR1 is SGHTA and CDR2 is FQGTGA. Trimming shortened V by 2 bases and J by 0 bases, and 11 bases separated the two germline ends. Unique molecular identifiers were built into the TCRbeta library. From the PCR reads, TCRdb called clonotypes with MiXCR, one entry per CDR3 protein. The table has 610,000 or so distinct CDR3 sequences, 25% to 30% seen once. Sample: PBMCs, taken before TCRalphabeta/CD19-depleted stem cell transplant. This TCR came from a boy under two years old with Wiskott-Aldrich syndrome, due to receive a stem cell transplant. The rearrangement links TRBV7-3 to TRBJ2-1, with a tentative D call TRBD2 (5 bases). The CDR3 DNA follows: TGTGCCAGCAGCTTATACTGGGAGAGCTCCTACAATGAGCAGTTCTTC. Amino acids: CASSLYWESSYNEQFF.